These 20 T cell receptor beta chains came from one sample sequenced in a study of T cells in women clearing cervical HPV infection. The repertoire was sequenced with immunoSEQ multiplex PCR; TCRdb's copy has only in-frame clones and lacks some. In total, the table holds 20,000 to 25,000 clones. Sequencing was performed on blood buffy coat. All receptors derive from a woman aged 18-70 years with a cervical HPV16 infection that either progressed to CIN3+ or cleared (not recorded which).

Details on this clone: The read falls 3 residues short of the CDR3 end, and the missing part is taken from the germline J gene. The rearrangement links TRBV3-1 (or the pseudogene TRBV3-2) to TRBJ2-7; D remains ambiguous. The germline gives CDR1 LGHDT, CDR2 YNNKEL (reference sequence). The CDR3 extends over 12 amino acids. Trimming took off 1 base at V and 4 bases at J, with 5 bases between the two ends. This CDR3 reads CASSQGRYEQYF. The sequenced part of the CDR3 DNA is TGTGCCAGCAGCCAAGGTAGATACGAG.

About this clone: Read coverage stops 3 residues before the CDR3 terminus; the germline J gene supplies the remainder. The V and J genes are TRBV20-1 and TRBJ2-7, with 8 positions matching TRBD2. The CDR3 has 15 amino acids. V shed 2 bases and J 1 base; nucleotides not matched to a gene: 7. Germline V gene data show CDR1 as DFQATT and CDR2 as SNEGSKA (reference sequence). CDR3 residues: CSARQAAGVSYEQYF. CDR3 bases read: TGCAGTGCTAGACAAGCAGCGGGGGTTTCCTACGAG.

CDR3 bases read: TGCAGTGCCAAAGGCGTGGGCAGGGTCTCTGGAAACACC. Its translation: CSAKGVGRVSGNT. The entire CDR3 protein reads CSAKGVGRVSGNTIYF. V is TRBV20-1 and J is TRBJ1-3, with TRBD1 as a possible D gene (5 bases). The CDR3 goes on 3 residues after the read ends, and that part is filled in from the germline J gene. The V end lost 6 bases, the J end lost 0 bases, and 18 bases lay between the germline ends. Germline V gene sequence: CDR1 DFQATT, CDR2 SNEGSKA (reference sequence). CDR3 length equals 16 residues.

With regard to this clone: The CDR3 end falls 3 residues outside the read, so it is completed with the germline J gene. V and J are TRBV5-1 and TRBJ2-3, with 10 bases matching TRBD2. Germline CDR1 is SGHRS and CDR2 is YFSETQ. The J segment lost 1 base and the V segment lost 3 bases, leaving 2 bases of the junction unmatched. The CDR3 is 15 residues long. CDR3 sequence reads: CASSSGTSGTDTQYF. The DNA read from the CDR3 is TGCGCCAGCAGCTCAGGGACTAGCGGCACAGATACG.

Details on this clone: The CDR3 extends 3 residues past the end of the read, so its final part is completed from the germline J gene. J is TRBJ1-1 and V is TRBV6-2 or TRBV6-3; D remains unclear. From germline, CDR1 is MNHEY and CDR2 SVGEGT. CDR3 size: 12 residues. The V end was cut by 2 bases, the J end by 5 bases, with 6 bases between. The CDR3 sequence is CASSYGQTEAFF. The covered CDR3 bases are TGTGCCAGCAGTTACGGGCAGACTGAA.

A word on this clone: The read finishes 3 residues shy of the CDR3 end, and the germline J gene is used to complete it. This chain links TRBV5-4 with TRBJ1-5, with 9 positions matching TRBD1. Germline V gene data show CDR1 as SGHNT and CDR2 as YYREEE (reference sequence). This CDR3 is built from 16 residues. The junction had 8 bases not matched to a gene; V was cut back by 0 bases and J by 7 bases. The CDR3 is CASSLAFGTGTQPQHF. The covered CDR3 bases are TGTGCCAGCAGCTTGGCCTTCGGGACAGGGACGCAGCCC.

To note about this clone: From the germline J gene comes the end of the CDR3, since the read stops 3 residues before it. V is TRBV7-6 and J is TRBJ2-5; 9 bases map to TRBD2. Germline loops: CDR1 SGHVS, CDR2 FNYEAQ. Trimming removed 5 bases from V and 4 bases from J; junction bases left unmatched: 14. The CDR3 covers 17 residues. The part of the CDR3 DNA that was read is TGTGCCAGCAGCCGACGAGCGGGGGGAGACGGCGGAGAGACC. This gives the protein CASSRRAGGDGGET. The whole CDR3 region reads CASSRRAGGDGGETQYF.

As regards this clone: Read sequence stops 3 residues before the CDR3 end, and the germline J gene provides the missing end. V and J are TRBV5-6 and TRBJ2-3; unclear D gene. V dropped 7 bases and J dropped 0 bases, with 12 bases sitting between them. CDR1 and CDR2 from the germline V gene are SGHDT and YYEEEE. The CDR3 is 14 amino acids. The sequenced part of the CDR3 DNA is TGTGCCAGCTGGCTTCGATCTAGCACAGATACG. Translating it yields CASWLRSSTDT. In full, the CDR3 is CASWLRSSTDTQYF.

Concerning this clone itself: With the read ending 3 residues before the CDR3 end, the germline J gene is used to fill in that end. V gene TRBV11-2 combines with J gene TRBJ2-7, with D tentatively TRBD2 (6 bases). The germline gives CDR1 SGHAT, CDR2 FQNNGV. V lost 5 bases to trimming and J lost 3 bases, with 11 bases between them. The CDR3 is made up of 13 amino acids. The CDR3 DNA, read in part, is TGTGCCAGCAGCCCCGGGACTGACTACGAG. Translating gives CASSPGTDYE. The entire CDR3 is CASSPGTDYEQYF. Filled out from reference TRBV11-2 and TRBJ2-7, the complete variable domain reads EAGVAQSPRYKIIEKRQSVAFWCNPISGHATLYWYQQILGQGPKLLIQFQNNGVVDDSQLPKDRFSAERLKGVDSTLKIQPAKLEDSAVYLCASSPGTDYEQYFGPGTRLTVT.

In regard to this clone: The junction differs from germline at one of its ends, possibly a read error. The CDR3 goes on 3 residues after the read ends, and that part is filled in from the germline J gene. The chain employs TRBV19 and TRBJ2-7; a weak D match, TRBD1 (5 bases). Germline V lookup: CDR1 LNHDA, CDR2 SQIVND (reference sequence). CDR3 length: 14 residues. The sequenced part of the CDR3 DNA is TGTGCCAGTAGTTTAGACAGCGCTACCTACGAG. Amino acids: CASSLDSATYE. The CDR3, in full, reads CASSLDSATYEQYF.

With respect to this clone: The read ends 3 residues shy of where the CDR3 ends; the end is completed using the germline J gene. The chain joins TRBV13 to TRBJ1-2; 8 bases fit TRBD1. Per germline, CDR1 PRHDT and CDR2 FYEKMQ (reference sequence). This CDR3 region has 14 residues. V trimming: 5 bases; J trimming: 7 bases; junction bases outside the gene matches: 9. The CDR3 loop is CASSLQGASRGYTF. The sequenced part of the CDR3 DNA is TGTGCCAGCAGCCTGCAGGGGGCAAGTCGTGGC.

Concerning this clone: Read data end 3 residues before the CDR3 end; the end is taken from the germline J gene. This sequence joins TRBV2 and TRBJ1-2; D ambiguous. This CDR3 region has 15 residues. Per germline, CDR1 SNHLY and CDR2 FYNNEI. The sequenced part of the CDR3 DNA is TGTGCCAGCAGTGAATCTCGGGGAGCAACGGGAGGC. Translation gives CASSESRGATGG. Given in full, the CDR3 is CASSESRGATGGYTF.

About this clone: The CDR3 end is not reached by the read, which stops 3 residues before it; the germline J gene fills it in. The V and J genes are TRBV29-1 and TRBJ1-2, with D possibly being TRBD1 (6 bases). This CDR3 spans 14 amino acids. V was shortened by 6 bases and J by 3 bases, with 17 bases between the two germline ends. Germline CDR1 reads SQVTM; CDR2 reads ANQGSEA. CDR3 loop: CSVLPTGADYGYTF. CDR3 DNA, as far as it was read: TGCAGCGTCCTACCGACAGGAGCGGACTATGGC.

As for this clone: The CDR3 extends 3 residues past the end of the read, so its final part is completed from the germline J gene. V is TRBV20-1 and J is TRBJ2-7, with 12 bases that match TRBD1. The length of the CDR3 is 14 residues. J gave up 6 bases and V 7 bases, and 10 bases lay outside the gene matches. Germline loops: CDR1 DFQATT, CDR2 SNEGSKA (reference sequence). CDR3 bases read: TGCAGTGGTAGCCCCGGGACAGGGGGCTTCGAG. It yields the protein CSGSPGTGGFE. The full CDR3 sequence reads CSGSPGTGGFEQYF.

The part of the CDR3 DNA that was read is TGTGCCAGCAGCTCAGCATGGCGGGGGACC. It specifies CASSSAWRGT. The entire CDR3 is CASSSAWRGTQYF. The chain couples TRBV11-3 to TRBJ2-5, with D perhaps matching TRBD2 (6 bases). The read finishes 3 residues shy of the CDR3 end, and the germline J gene is used to complete it. V lost 4 bases, J lost 7 bases, and 13 bases lay in between. The germline V gene has CDR1 SGHNT and CDR2 YENEEA. The CDR3 extends over 13 amino acids.

Of note for this clone: The CDR3 is cut off 3 residues early in the read; its end comes from the germline J gene. The rearrangement links TRBV6-4 to TRBJ1-2, with 9 bases fitting TRBD1. The CDR3 is 12 residues long. Trimming cost V 9 bases and J 7 bases; bases outside gene matches: 6. CDR1 is MRHNA and CDR2 is SNTAGT in the germline V gene. CDR3 amino acids: CARRQGESGYTF. CDR3 bases read: TGTGCCAGAAGACAGGGGGAGAGTGGC.

Notes on this clone: Sequencing ends 3 residues short of the CDR3 end; the germline J gene provides the rest. The rearrangement uses TRBV5-1 and TRBJ2-1, with 13 positions matching TRBD2. Germline V gene sequence: CDR1 SGHRS, CDR2 YFSETQ. Losses at the gene ends were 5 bases for V and 5 bases for J; bases not matched to a gene: 7. This CDR3 contains 16 residues. The chain's CDR3 is CASSLRTSGGNNEQFF. The CDR3 bases that were read are TGCGCCAGCAGTCTTCGGACTAGCGGGGGCAACAATGAG.

To note about this clone: The read comes to an end 3 residues before the CDR3 does, leaving the germline J gene to fill in the end. The rearrangement joins TRBV2 to TRBJ1-2, with 10 bases identical to TRBD1. CDR1 is SNHLY, CDR2 FYNNEI, per germline. The CDR3 loop spans 15 amino acids. The junction had 8 bases not matched to a gene; V was cut back by 5 bases and J by 5 bases. The part of the CDR3 DNA that was read is TGTGCCAGCAGTCCGTGGGGACAGGGGAGTTATGGC. This codes for CASSPWGQGSYG. In full, the CDR3 is CASSPWGQGSYGYTF.

With respect to this clone: Sequencing ends 3 residues short of the CDR3 end; the germline J gene provides the rest. The chain uses TRBV11-3 and TRBJ2-1; the D gene is possibly TRBD1 (6 bases). Germline lookup yields CDR1 SGHNT and CDR2 YENEEA. The CDR3 spans 15 residues. The V gene lost 0 bases and the J gene lost 2 bases, with 8 bases spanning the gap. CDR3 loop: CASSLEQGTYNEQFF. The DNA read from the CDR3 is TGTGCCAGCAGCTTAGAGCAGGGGACCTACAATGAG. Full variable domain (rest looked up from reference TRBV11-3 and TRBJ2-1): EAGVVQSPRYKIIEKKQPVAFWCNPISGHNTLYWYLQNLGQGPELLIRYENEEAVDDSQLPKDRFSAERLKGVDSTLKIQPAELGDSAVYLCASSLEQGTYNEQFFGPGTRLTVL.

Details on this clone: The read ends 3 residues before the CDR3 terminus; that terminus is restored from the germline J gene. This rearrangement joins TRBV19 to TRBJ1-2; maybe TRBD1 (5 bases). V lost 6 bases, J lost 1 base, and 9 bases lay in between. This CDR3 comprises 13 residues. Looked up from germline, CDR1 is LNHDA and CDR2 is SQIVND (reference sequence). CDR3 region: CASSRDFNYGYTF. Partial CDR3 DNA: TGTGCCAGTAGCAGGGACTTTAACTATGGC. Full variable domain (outside the CDR3, taken from reference TRBV19 and TRBJ1-2): DGGITQSPKYLFRKEGQNVTLSCEQNLNHDAMYWYRQDPGQGLRLIYYSQIVNDFQKGDIAEGYSVSREKKESFPLTVTSAQKNPTAFYLCASSRDFNYGYTFGSGTRLTVV.